Reported below is one T cell receptor beta chain. The sample is drawn from a study of blood T cell repertoires in COVID-19. About the study: The United States, Italy and Spain provided the acute and convalescent COVID-19 samples.

The assay was immunoSEQ multiplex PCR, and TCRdb's table has in-frame clones only and misses some. The table includes 35,000 to 40,000 clones, 90% detected once. V dropped 6 bases and J dropped 4; count of bases not matched to a gene: 4. The CDR3 length is 13 residues. The sample was peripheral blood. The receptor was isolated from a man in his sixties with active or convalescent COVID-19. V is TRBV12-3 or TRBV12-4 and J is TRBJ1-2, with 8 bases that match TRBD1. In nucleotides, the CDR3 is TGTGCCAGCAGGGACAGGGCCCCCTATGGCTACACCTTC. It yields the protein CASRDRAPYGYTF.